The rows below give T cell receptor beta chains drawn from one sample of a study of T cell responses to AZD1222 COVID-19 vaccine. Using immunoSEQ multiplex PCR, the repertoire was profiled, and TCRdb retains in-frame clones only, with some absent. The data contain around 110,000 clones, approximately 93% of them singletons. The specimen was peripheral blood, collected on day 0 of AZD1222 vaccination. The receptors stem from an adult in good health. Each CDR3 is given with its conserved first and last residue. The D gene is left open where the match is weak.

D | J | V | CDR3 | DNA
NA | TRBJ2-3 | TRBV18 | CASSPTTEADTQYF | TGTGCCAGCTCACCAACCACAGAAGCAGATACGCAGTATTTT
NA | TRBJ1-5 | TRBV5-6 | CASSKTEYSNQPQHF | TGTGCCAGCAGCAAGACAGAATATAGCAATCAGCCCCAGCATTTT
NA | TRBJ2-7 | TRBV7-8 | CASSQVRGTYEQYF | TGTGCCAGCAGCCAAGTCAGGGGAACCTACGAGCAGTACTTC
NA | TRBJ2-1 | TRBV7-9 | CASSSRLSVDEQFF | TGTGCCAGCAGCTCCCGGTTGTCCGTGGATGAGCAGTTCTTC
TRBD1 | TRBJ1-1 | TRBV10-3 | CAISESRQTGDDEAFF | TGTGCCATCAGTGAGTCCCGTCAAACAGGGGATGATGAAGCTTTCTTT
NA | TRBJ1-2 | TRBV6-5 | CASSWYSLYGYTF | TGTGCCAGCAGTTGGTATAGCCTTTATGGCTACACCTTC
NA | TRBJ2-2 | TRBV13 | CASLKGPLPAGELFF | TGTGCCAGCCTAAAAGGGCCTCTCCCGGCCGGGGAGCTGTTTTTT
NA | TRBJ1-5 | TRBV28 | CASRSGLNQPQHF | TGTGCCAGCAGATCGGGCCTTAATCAGCCCCAGCATTTT
NA | TRBJ2-7 | TRBV12-3/TRBV12-4 | CASRRVEGEQYF | TGTGCCAGCCGAAGGGTTGAGGGCGAGCAGTACTTC
NA | TRBJ1-2 | TRBV19 | CASSIPRGGTNYGYTF | TGTGCCAGTAGTATCCCGCGGGGGGGGACGAACTATGGCTACACCTTC
TRBD1 | TRBJ2-7 | TRBV5-4 | CASSLVGQGLNEQYF | TGTGCCAGCAGCTTGGTGGGACAGGGTCTGAACGAGCAGTACTTC
NA | TRBJ2-4 | TRBV7-3 | CASSPQSGMSIQYF | TGTGCCAGCAGCCCCCAGAGTGGGATGAGCATTCAGTACTTC
NA | TRBJ2-1 | TRBV6-5 | CASSYNNRVREQFF | TGTGCCAGCAGTTACAACAACAGGGTGAGAGAGCAGTTCTTC
TRBD2 | TRBJ2-1 | TRBV4-1 | CASSQEFELAGTYNEQFF | TGCGCCAGCAGCCAAGAATTTGAACTAGCGGGCACCTACAATGAGCAGTTCTTC
NA | TRBJ2-1 | TRBV7-8 | CASSPLGRATYNEQFF | TGTGCCAGCAGCCCACTCGGGAGAGCTACCTACAATGAGCAGTTCTTC
NA | TRBJ2-2 | TRBV6-5 | CASSYDYTGELFF | TGTGCCAGCAGTTACGATTATACCGGGGAGCTGTTTTTT
NA | TRBJ1-6 | TRBV27 | CASSRGNSPLHF | TGTGCCAGCAGTCGAGGGAATTCACCCCTCCACTTT
NA | TRBJ2-5 | TRBV19 | CASSTWGWTKETQYF | TGTGCCAGTAGTACCTGGGGTTGGACTAAAGAGACCCAGTACTTC